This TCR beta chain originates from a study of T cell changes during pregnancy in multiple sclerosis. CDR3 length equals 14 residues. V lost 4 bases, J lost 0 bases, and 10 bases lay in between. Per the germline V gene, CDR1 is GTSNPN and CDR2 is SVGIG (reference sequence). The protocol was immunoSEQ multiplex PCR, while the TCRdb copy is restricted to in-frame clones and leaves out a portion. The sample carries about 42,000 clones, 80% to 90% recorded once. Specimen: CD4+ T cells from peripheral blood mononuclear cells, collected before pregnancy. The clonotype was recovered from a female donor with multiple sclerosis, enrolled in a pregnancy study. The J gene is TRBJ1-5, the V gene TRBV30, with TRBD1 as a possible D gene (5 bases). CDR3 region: CAWKGVDSNQPQHF. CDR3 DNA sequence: TGTGCCTGGAAAGGGGTCGATAGCAATCAGCCCCAGCATTTT.